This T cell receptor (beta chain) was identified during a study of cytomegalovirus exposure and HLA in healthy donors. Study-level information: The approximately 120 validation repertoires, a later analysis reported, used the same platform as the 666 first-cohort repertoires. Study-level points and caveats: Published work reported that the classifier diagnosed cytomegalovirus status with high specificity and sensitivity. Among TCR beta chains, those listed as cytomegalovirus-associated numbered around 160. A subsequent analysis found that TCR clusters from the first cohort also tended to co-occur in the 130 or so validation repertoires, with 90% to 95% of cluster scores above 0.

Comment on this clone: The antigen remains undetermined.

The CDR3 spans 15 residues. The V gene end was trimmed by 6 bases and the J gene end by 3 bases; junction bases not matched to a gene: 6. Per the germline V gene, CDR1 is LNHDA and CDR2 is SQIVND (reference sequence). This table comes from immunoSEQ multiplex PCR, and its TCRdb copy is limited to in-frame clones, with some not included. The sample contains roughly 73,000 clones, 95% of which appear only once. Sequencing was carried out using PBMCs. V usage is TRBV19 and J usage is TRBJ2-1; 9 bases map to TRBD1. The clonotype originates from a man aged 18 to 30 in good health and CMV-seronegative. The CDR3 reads CASSLQGAVYNEQFF. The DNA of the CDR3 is TGTGCCAGTAGCTTACAGGGGGCTGTCTACAATGAGCAGTTCTTC.